The entry below gives a single T cell receptor beta chain sequence along with its context. Antigen unknown. Sequencing used immunoSEQ multiplex PCR; TCRdb keeps in-frame clones, though not all of them. The table shows around 160,000 clones, with about 92% occurring only once. This specimen comes from a study of T cell responses to AZD1222 COVID-19 vaccine. Overall study findings and caveats: Elevations in Spike-specific TCR breadth and depth followed administration of two AZD1222 doses. Recipients of AZD1222 seropositive at baseline numbered only 6 or 7.

V dropped 0 bases and J dropped 3 bases, with 11 bases sitting between them. Germline V lookup: CDR1 LNHNV, CDR2 YYDKDF (reference sequence). This CDR3 has 15 residues. The chain couples TRBV15 to TRBJ2-5; D may be TRBD1 (6 bases). The TCR originated in an adult who received the AZD1222 COVID-19 vaccine. Sequencing used peripheral blood, obtained 28 days after the second AZD1222 dose. The CDR3 reads CATSRDVTGKETQYF. The DNA of the CDR3 is TGTGCCACCAGCAGAGATGTAACAGGGAAAGAGACCCAGTACTTC.